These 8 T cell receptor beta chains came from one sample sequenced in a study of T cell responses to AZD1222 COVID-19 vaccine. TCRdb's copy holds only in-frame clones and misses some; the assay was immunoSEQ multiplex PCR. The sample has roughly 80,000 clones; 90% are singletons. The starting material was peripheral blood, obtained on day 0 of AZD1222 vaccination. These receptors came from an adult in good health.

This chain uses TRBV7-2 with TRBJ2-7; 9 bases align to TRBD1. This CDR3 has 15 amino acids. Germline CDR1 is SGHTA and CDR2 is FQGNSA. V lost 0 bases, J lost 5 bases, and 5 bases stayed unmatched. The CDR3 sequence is CASSLAPTGGHEQYF. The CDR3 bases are TGTGCCAGCAGCTTAGCCCCGACAGGGGGTCACGAGCAGTACTTC.

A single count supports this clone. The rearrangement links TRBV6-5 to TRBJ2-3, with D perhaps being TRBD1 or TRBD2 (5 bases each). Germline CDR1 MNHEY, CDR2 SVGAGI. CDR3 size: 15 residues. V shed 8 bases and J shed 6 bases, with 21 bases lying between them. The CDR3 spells CASGAGTRLGDTQYF. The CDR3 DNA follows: TGTGCCAGCGGGGCCGGGACCCGACTTGGGGATACGCAGTATTTT.

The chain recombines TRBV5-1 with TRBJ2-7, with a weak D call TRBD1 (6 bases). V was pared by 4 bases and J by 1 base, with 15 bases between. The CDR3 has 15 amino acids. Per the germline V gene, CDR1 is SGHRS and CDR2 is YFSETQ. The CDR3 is CASSDHRTVSYEQYF. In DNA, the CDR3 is TGCGCCAGCAGCGATCACCGGACAGTTTCCTACGAGCAGTACTTC. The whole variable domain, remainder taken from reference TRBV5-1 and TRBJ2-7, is KAGVTQTPRYLIKTRGQQVTLSCSPISGHRSVSWYQQTPGQGLQFLFEYFSETQRNKGNFPGRFSGRQFSNSRSEMNVSTLELGDSALYLCASSDHRTVSYEQYFGPGTRLTVT.

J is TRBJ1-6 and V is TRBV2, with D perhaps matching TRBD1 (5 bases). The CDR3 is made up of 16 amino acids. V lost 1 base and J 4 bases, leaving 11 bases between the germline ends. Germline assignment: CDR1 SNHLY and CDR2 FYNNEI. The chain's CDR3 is CASSEGTGGYNSPLHF. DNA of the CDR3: TGTGCCAGCAGTGAAGGGACCGGGGGGTATAATTCACCCCTCCACTTT.

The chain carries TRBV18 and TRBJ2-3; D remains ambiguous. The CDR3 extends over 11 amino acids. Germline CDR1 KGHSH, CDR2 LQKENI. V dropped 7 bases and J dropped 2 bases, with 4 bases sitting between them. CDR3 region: CASLLTDTQYF. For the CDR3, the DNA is TGTGCCAGCTTGCTCACAGATACGCAGTATTTT.

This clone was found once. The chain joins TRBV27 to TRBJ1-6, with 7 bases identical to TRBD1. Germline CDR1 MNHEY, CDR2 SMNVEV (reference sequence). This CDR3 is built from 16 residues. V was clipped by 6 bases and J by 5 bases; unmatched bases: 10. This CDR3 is CASRTGTDDHNSPLHF. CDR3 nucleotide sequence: TGTGCCAGCAGAACCGGGACAGACGATCATAATTCACCCCTCCACTTT.

The CDR3 DNA is TGTGCCAGCAGGCCCGGGACAGAGAACACTGAAGCTTTCTTT. Its protein is CASRPGTENTEAFF. The rearrangement joins TRBV7-8 to TRBJ1-1; 7 nucleotides align to TRBD1. V lost 6 bases to trimming and J lost 1 base; unmatched junction nucleotides: 5. CDR3 length equals 14 residues. Germline V gene lookup returns CDR1 SGHVS and CDR2 FQNEAQ.

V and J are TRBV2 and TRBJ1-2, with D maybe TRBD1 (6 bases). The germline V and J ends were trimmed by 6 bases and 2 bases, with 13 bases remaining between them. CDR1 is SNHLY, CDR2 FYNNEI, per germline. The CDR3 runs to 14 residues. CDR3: CASRETQGNYGYTF. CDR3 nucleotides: TGTGCCAGCAGAGAGACACAGGGAAACTATGGCTACACCTTC.